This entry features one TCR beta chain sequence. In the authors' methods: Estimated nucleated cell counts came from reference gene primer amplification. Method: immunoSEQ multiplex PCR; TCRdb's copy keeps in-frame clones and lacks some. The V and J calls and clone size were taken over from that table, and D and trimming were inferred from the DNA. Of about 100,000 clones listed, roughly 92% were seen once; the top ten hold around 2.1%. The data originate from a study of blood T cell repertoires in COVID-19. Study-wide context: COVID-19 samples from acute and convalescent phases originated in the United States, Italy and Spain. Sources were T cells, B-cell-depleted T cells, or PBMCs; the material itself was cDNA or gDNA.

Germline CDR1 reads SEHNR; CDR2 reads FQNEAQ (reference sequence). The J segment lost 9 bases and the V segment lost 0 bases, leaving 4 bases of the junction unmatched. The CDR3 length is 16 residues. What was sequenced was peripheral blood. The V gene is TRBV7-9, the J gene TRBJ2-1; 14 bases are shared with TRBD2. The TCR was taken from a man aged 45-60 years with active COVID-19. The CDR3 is CASSLAGTSGRSEQFF. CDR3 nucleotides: TGTGCCAGCAGCTTAGCCGGGACTAGCGGGAGAAGTGAGCAGTTCTTC.